Detailed here is one T cell receptor (beta chain). Antigen specificity is unknown. The data stem from a study of CXCR3-negative and CXCR3-positive naive CD8 T cells. At the level of the study: Sequencing gave some 130 million TRB reads overall, about 1.5 +/- 0.3 million per library.

Germline CDR1 reads MNHEY; CDR2 reads SVGEGT. The CDR3 loop spans 13 amino acids. Broader study findings: Most assays used freshly isolated PBMCs, as cryopreservation partially reduced CXCR3. Memory cells differed in TRBV-TRBJ usage, but naive CXCR3-negative and CXCR3-positive cells had similar usage.

The method, 5' RACE with UMI labels, was used to prepare the TRB cDNA libraries. From its re-call of the 5' RACE reads, TCRdb lists each CDR3 protein once, without DNA. Seen in this sample are about 5,300 distinct CDR3 sequences; the ten most common clones hold around 2.9%. The receptor was derived from a human donor in good health. Some clones in this sample may be carry-over from other donors' samples. The V call is TRBV6-2 or TRBV6-3, the J call TRBJ2-7. Material for sequencing was naive CXCR3- CD8+ T cells from blood. Subset defined: CD45RO-CCR7+CD27+CD95- naive CD8+ T cells lacking CXCR3 (TNR3-). CDR3: CASSYYGSYEQYF.